This TCR beta chain came from a study of blood T cell repertoires in COVID-19. The repertoire was sequenced with immunoSEQ multiplex PCR; TCRdb's copy has only in-frame clones and lacks some. The data contain about 70,000 clones, approximately 78% of them singletons. Germline values: CDR1 SGHNT, CDR2 YENEEA. The CDR3 extends over 15 amino acids. Germline trimming cut 2 bases from V and 0 bases from J; bases unmatched to any gene: 3. Sequencing was carried out using peripheral blood. The receptor was derived from a human donor in a cohort sampled during active COVID-19. This chain joins TRBV11-3 and TRBJ2-7, with 8 nucleotides matching TRBD1. CDR3 nucleotide sequence: TGTGCCAGCAGCTTAAGGACAGGGAGCTCCTACGAGCAGTACTTC. Protein sequence: CASSLRTGSSYEQYF.